This T cell receptor (beta chain) was profiled in a study of cytomegalovirus exposure and HLA in healthy donors. A multiplex PCR was run with 60 Vbeta primers and 13 Jbeta primers. Produced via immunoSEQ multiplex PCR; TCRdb's table is partial and in-frame only. The table lists 100,000 to 150,000 clones, about 80% of them singletons. The V gene's germline CDR1 is LNHDA and CDR2 SQIVND (reference sequence). CDR3 size: 15 residues. Trimming cost V 8 bases and J 6 bases; bases outside gene matches: 9. The receptor's source is a woman aged 50 to 60 in good health and CMV-seropositive. The V gene is TRBV19, the J gene TRBJ1-5; 11 bases are a match to TRBD1. The specimen sequenced was PBMCs. The CDR3 reads CASSGTGGATQPQHF. CDR3 bases: TGTGCCAGTTCCGGGACAGGGGGGGCCACTCAGCCCCAGCATTTT.